This T cell receptor beta chain was obtained from a study of T cells after yellow fever vaccination. Study-level points and caveats: The booster response re-showed most primary clones: approximately 95% CD4, more than 80% CD8.

A single record per CDR3 protein comes from TCRdb applying MiXCR to the 5' RACE reads. The table has 400,000 or so distinct CDR3 sequences, around 6.4% seen once. This clonotype was counted a few times. Antigen: not known. CDR1 and CDR2 (germline): KGHDR, SFDVKD. The CDR3 spans 16 residues. The V and J ends lost 3 bases and 1 base, in that order; junction bases with no gene match: 6. The rearrangement links TRBV24-1 to TRBJ2-3; 7 positions agree with TRBD1. The receptor comes from a man younger than 40 who received the YFV17D yellow fever vaccine. This specimen was PBMCs, taken 5 days after the yellow fever booster vaccination. The CDR3 region is CATSDLRTGGTDTQYF. DNA for the CDR3: TGTGCCACCAGTGATCTCCGGACAGGAGGCACAGATACGCAGTATTTT.